This T cell receptor (beta chain) is drawn from a study of glioma-infiltrating T cells after dendritic cell vaccination. The method was immunoSEQ multiplex PCR; TCRdb's version includes in-frame clones alone and lacks a portion of them. The repertoire has more than 70,000 clones, 80% to 90% of them found once; the top ten carry approximately 2.2%. This CDR3 region has 14 residues. CDR1 and CDR2 from the germline V gene are MNHNS and SASEGT. V dropped 2 bases and J dropped 5 bases, with 12 bases sitting between them. Time point specified: after dendritic cell vaccination, including at tumor progression/relapse.

The source of this sequence is a human donor with glioblastoma. Specimen: blood, collected after dendritic cell vaccination. This sequence joins TRBV6-1 and TRBJ2-5, with a possible D match to TRBD2 (5 bases). This chain's CDR3 is CASSEPGFGETQYF. The DNA of the CDR3 is TGTGCCAGCAGTGAACCGGGGTTCGGCGAGACCCAGTACTTC.